The 12 T cell receptor beta chains presented below share a single source sample, sequenced in a study of blood T cell repertoires in COVID-19. Method: immunoSEQ multiplex PCR; TCRdb's copy keeps in-frame clones and lacks some. The sample comprises around 130,000 clones, more than 70% of which are singletons, and under 2.5% rests with the top ten. Sequencing input: peripheral blood. These receptors were collected from a man aged 65-85 years with acute or convalescent COVID-19.

This clone occurred once. Other nucleotide sequences in the sample specify the same CDR3. The chain uses TRBV27 and TRBJ1-1; D unresolved. Germline values: CDR1 MNHEY, CDR2 SMNVEV (reference sequence). Deletions cut 3 bases from V and 1 base from J, with 6 bases between. The CDR3 consists of 13 residues. CDR3 sequence (DNA): TGTGCCAGCAGTTTTCGGGAGAACACTGAAGCTTTCTTT. This sequence encodes CASSFRENTEAFF.

J is TRBJ1-2 and V is TRBV5-1, with TRBD1 matching 10 bases. This CDR3 contains 15 residues. Germline V gene sequence: CDR1 SGHRS, CDR2 YFSETQ. The trim removed 4 bases at V and 6 bases at J, leaving 9 bases unmatched. As DNA, the CDR3 is TGCGCCAGCAGCCCCGGACAGGGGGGACCGGATGGCTACACCTTC. This translates into CASSPGQGGPDGYTF.

The chain couples TRBV19 to TRBJ1-1; D call uncertain. V was shortened by 3 bases and J by 5 bases, with 13 bases between the two germline ends. The CDR3 has 14 residues. Germline lookup yields CDR1 LNHDA and CDR2 SQIVND (reference sequence). The CDR3 DNA reads as TGTGCCAGTAGTATTTTGTACGGGGAAACTGAAGCTTTCTTT. Translated: CASSILYGETEAFF.

The chain carries TRBV5-4 and TRBJ2-3; D is unclear. The CDR3 has 15 residues. The germline V gene encodes CDR1 SGHNT and CDR2 YYREEE (reference sequence). V gave up 4 bases and J gave up 1 base, with 13 bases separating them. CDR3 sequence: CASSTRAERTDTQYF. CDR3 nucleotide sequence: TGTGCCAGCAGCACTCGCGCGGAGCGCACAGATACGCAGTATTTT.

The chain has TRBV6-1 and TRBJ1-1, with TRBD1 identical over 8 bases. Germline V lookup: CDR1 MNHNS, CDR2 SASEGT. V lost 4 bases to trimming and J lost 5 bases; unmatched junction nucleotides: 15. This CDR3 comprises 17 residues. This CDR3 is CASSGGQGVGGLTEAFF. The CDR3 region has the DNA TGTGCCAGCAGTGGTGGACAGGGAGTGGGGGGGTTAACTGAAGCTTTCTTT.

In this sample, this clone turned up a few times. The CDR3 DNA reads TGTGCCAGCAGCTCAACCGGGACAGGGGTTACGGGCTACACCTTC. It specifies CASSSTGTGVTGYTF. V is TRBV7-8 and J is TRBJ1-2; 10 positions match TRBD1. J was trimmed by 8 bases and V by 4 bases; bases with no gene match: 10. Germline assignment: CDR1 SGHVS and CDR2 FQNEAQ. CDR3 size: 15 residues.

A word on this clone: The same CDR3 also results from other DNA sequences found in this sample. The chain joins TRBV5-1 to TRBJ2-5, with TRBD1 as a possible D gene (6 bases). The V end lost 0 bases, the J end lost 4 bases, and 10 bases lay between the germline ends. Looked up from germline, CDR1 is SGHRS and CDR2 is YFSETQ. This CDR3 has 14 residues. For the CDR3, the DNA is TGCGCCAGCAGCTTGGCCTTGGGGGCAGAGACCCAGTACTTC. The encoded protein is CASSLALGAETQYF. The full variable domain, rest sourced from reference TRBV5-1 and TRBJ2-5, is KAGVTQTPRYLIKTRGQQVTLSCSPISGHRSVSWYQQTPGQGLQFLFEYFSETQRNKGNFPGRFSGRQFSNSRSEMNVSTLELGDSALYLCASSLALGAETQYFGPGTRLLVL.

This clone has a single count. The chain joins TRBV2 to TRBJ2-2; no firm D call. V lost 9 bases to trimming and J lost 0 bases, with 11 bases between them. Germline V lookup: CDR1 SNHLY, CDR2 FYNNEI. The CDR3 is 14 amino acids. The DNA of the CDR3 is TGTGCCAGTCAATCCAGGTCGAACACCGGGGAGCTGTTTTTT. Translated, it gives CASQSRSNTGELFF.

For this clone: At one of its ends the junction is not consistent with the germline gene, which may arise from a read error. V and J are TRBV5-5 and TRBJ1-2, with 8 positions matching TRBD1. The germline V gene encodes CDR1 SGHKS and CDR2 YYEKEE (reference sequence). CDR3 length: 13 amino acids. CDR3 loop: CVSRTGTGDGYTF. The CDR3 DNA follows: TGTGTCAGCAGAACCGGGACAGGAGATGGCTACACCTTC.

The rearrangement links TRBV7-2 to TRBJ2-7; D is possibly TRBD1 (6 bases). Trimming removed 2 bases from V and 2 bases from J, with 13 bases in between. Germline lookup yields CDR1 SGHTA and CDR2 FQGNSA. The CDR3 sequence is 15 residues long. The CDR3 reads CASSLLLQGPYEQYF. The CDR3, as DNA: TGTGCCAGCAGCTTACTCCTGCAGGGGCCCTACGAGCAGTACTTC.

This clone was recorded a few times. The rearrangement joins TRBV9 to TRBJ2-3; 8 bases are a match to TRBD2. The germline V gene has CDR1 SGDLS and CDR2 YYNGEE. The CDR3 runs 16 residues. V trimming: 0 bases; J trimming: 0 bases; junction bases outside the gene matches: 3. This chain's CDR3 is CASSVGPGGSTDTQYF. CDR3 in DNA: TGTGCCAGCAGCGTAGGTCCGGGGGGGAGCACAGATACGCAGTATTTT.

The chain uses TRBV2 and TRBJ2-1; D uncertain. CDR1 and CDR2 (germline): SNHLY, FYNNEI. The CDR3 contains 12 residues. V gave up 3 bases and J gave up 9 bases, with 9 bases separating them. For the CDR3, the DNA is TGTGCCAGCAGTGAGCCCCTGAGTGAGCAGTTCTTC. Its translation: CASSEPLSEQFF.